Each of the 10 T cell receptor beta chains below was sequenced from the same sample in a study of CD8+CD57+ T cells in acquired aplastic anemia. Profiling of TCR beta VDJ combinations and CDR3 sequences used genomic DNA as template. MiXCR, run by TCRdb on the reads, gives a single entry per CDR3 protein. The repertoire includes about 220,000 distinct CDR3 sequences, roughly 35% of them detected once, and 0.95% to 1.2% sits in the top ten. Sequencing input: sorted CD4+, CD8+, or CD8+CD57+ T cells (not recorded which) from PBMCs. These receptors were taken from a human donor in good health, serving as a control.

The rearrangement joins TRBV19 to TRBJ2-7; 9 bases match TRBD1. This CDR3 contains 14 residues. The V gene's germline CDR1 is LNHDA and CDR2 SQIVND (reference sequence). Trimming at V came to 3 bases and at J to 4 bases, leaving 4 bases not matched to a gene. This CDR3 is CASSIIGQGYEQYF. The CDR3 coding sequence is TGTGCCAGTAGTATCATCGGACAGGGGTACGAGCAGTACTTC.

With respect to this clonotype: With a much larger clone just one base away, this may be a read error. The rearrangement links TRBV19 to TRBJ1-2, with D possibly TRBD1 on 5 matching bases. CDR1 is LNHDA, CDR2 SQIVND, per germline (reference sequence). V shed 3 bases and J shed 8 bases, with 22 bases lying between them. There are 16 residues in the CDR3. The CDR3 reads CASSIGVLSCSGGYTF. CDR3 nucleotides: TGTGCCAGTAGTATCGGAGTCCTATCCTGTTCAGGGGGCTACACCTTC.

This clonotype has a count of ten or more. V usage is TRBV15 and J usage is TRBJ1-3, with 8 bases matching TRBD1. The CDR3 is 16 amino acids. V lost 3 bases and J lost 4; bases outside the gene matches: 8. The V gene's germline CDR1 is LNHNV and CDR2 YYDKDF (reference sequence). The CDR3 DNA reads as TGTGCCACCAGCAGGGCAGGGGGCTCGTGGGGAAACACCATATATTTT. It specifies CATSRAGGSWGNTIYF.

This clonotype was counted many times. CDR3 sequence (DNA): TGTGCCAGTAGTCCCCTCCCGAACACTGAAGCTTTCTTT. It yields the protein CASSPLPNTEAFF. The chain recombines TRBV19 with TRBJ1-1; D call uncertain. CDR1 and CDR2 from the germline V gene are LNHDA and SQIVND (reference sequence). The CDR3 runs 13 residues. With 5 bases removed from V and 1 base from J, the gap between germline ends came to 8 bases.

In this sample, this clonotype turned up many times. The rearrangement links TRBV9 to TRBJ2-1; tentatively, D is TRBD1 (5 bases). Germline lookup yields CDR1 SGDLS and CDR2 YYNGEE. Deletions cut 0 bases from V and 4 bases from J, with 17 bases between. This CDR3 region has 17 residues. The CDR3 spells CASSVVGNQGSYNEQFF. CDR3 DNA sequence: TGTGCCAGCAGCGTAGTAGGGAACCAGGGATCTTACAATGAGCAGTTCTTC.

The sample holds a few counts of this clonotype. The chain employs TRBV27 and TRBJ1-6, with D tentatively TRBD1 (6 bases). V was pared by 9 bases and J by 7 bases, with 13 bases between. This CDR3 region has 13 residues. Germline V CDR1 and CDR2: MNHEY, SMNVEV (reference sequence). CDR3 bases: TGTGCCAGTAAGGACAGCCCCAATTCACCCCTCCACTTT. Protein product: CASKDSPNSPLHF.

This clonotype has at least ten counts. The chain uses TRBV4-2 and TRBJ1-2; D is ambiguous. Germline V gives CDR1 LGHNA, CDR2 YNFKEQ. The CDR3 is made up of 17 amino acids. Trimming stripped 4 bases from V and 4 bases from J, with 22 bases between. CDR3 in amino acids: CASSPKDPIEGIYGYTF. CDR3 bases: TGTGCCAGCAGCCCCAAAGACCCAATTGAGGGAATCTATGGCTACACCTTC.

CDR3 DNA: TGTGCCTGGGGCGGTTCGACTGCTGGGGCCAACGTCCTGACTTTC. Amino acids: CAWGGSTAGANVLTF. V usage is TRBV30 and J usage is TRBJ2-6, with D uncertain. The germline V and J ends were trimmed by 5 bases and 2 bases, with 13 bases remaining between them. Germline loops: CDR1 GTSNPN, CDR2 SVGIG (reference sequence). The CDR3 is 15 amino acids. The full variable domain, rest sourced from reference TRBV30 and TRBJ2-6, is SQTIHQWPATLVQPVGSPLSLECTVEGTSNPNLYWYRQAAGRGLQLLFYSVGIGQISSEVPQNLSASRPQDRQFILSSKKLLLSDSGFYLCAWGGSTAGANVLTFGAGSRLTVL.

This clonotype came up many times. The chain combines TRBV7-7 with TRBJ1-1; the D is unclear. The CDR3 covers 13 residues. V gave up 5 bases and J gave up 0 bases, with 7 bases separating them. Germline V gene lookup returns CDR1 SSHAT and CDR2 FNYEAQ (reference sequence). The DNA of the CDR3 is TGTGCCAGCAGCAACCAGCTGAACACTGAAGCTTTCTTT. The encoded protein is CASSNQLNTEAFF.

This chain joins TRBV20-1 and TRBJ1-1; D remains ambiguous. The ends were cut back, 1 base at V and 1 base at J, with 4 bases in the middle. This CDR3 spans 12 amino acids. Per germline, CDR1 DFQATT and CDR2 SNEGSKA (reference sequence). Here the CDR3 reads CSARAWNTEAFF. The CDR3 coding sequence is TGCAGTGCTAGAGCCTGGAACACTGAAGCTTTCTTT.